Here is one T cell receptor beta chain with its context. This CDR3 region has 17 residues. The V end was cut by 4 bases, the J end by 6 bases, with 20 bases between. CDR1 SGHNT and CDR2 YYREEE come from the germline V gene (reference sequence). This sample stems from a study of blood T cell repertoires in COVID-19. TCRdb's table, derived via immunoSEQ multiplex PCR, lists solely in-frame clones and lacks some. The sample consists of approximately 250,000 clones, around 83% of them appearing once. Material: peripheral blood. The chain links TRBV5-4 to TRBJ1-6; D is perhaps TRBD1 (5 bases). This TCR derives from a man younger than 35 with active or convalescent COVID-19. CDR3 region: CASSQRTGVWGNSPLHF. The CDR3 DNA sequence: TGTGCCAGCAGCCAGAGAACGGGGGTATGGGGTAATTCACCCCTCCACTTT.